A single sample gave rise to the 15 T cell receptor beta chains below, sequenced in a study of PD-L1 blockade in urothelial cancer. Time point described: peripheral blood 6 weeks after treatment start. The table came from immunoSEQ multiplex PCR; TCRdb's copy has only in-frame clones and leaves some out. The data hold 35,000 to 40,000 clones, with 75% to 90% observed a single time. This specimen consisted of PBMCs, obtained around atezolizumab (anti-PD-L1) treatment. Source of these receptors: a man aged 55-75 years with urothelial cancer.

The chain employs TRBV6-6 and TRBJ2-7; D perhaps matches TRBD1 (5 bases). V lost 6 bases and J lost 0, with 12 bases in between. The CDR3 covers 14 residues. Germline CDR1 MNHNY, CDR2 SVGAGI (reference sequence). The CDR3 sequence: CASSPDSYSYEQYF. CDR3 DNA sequence: TGTGCCAGCAGCCCAGACAGTTACTCCTACGAGCAGTACTTC.

This rearrangement joins TRBV11-2 to TRBJ2-3; the D gene is possibly TRBD1 (6 bases). With 6 bases removed from V and 0 bases from J, the gap between germline ends came to 13 bases. CDR1 and CDR2 from the germline V gene are SGHAT and FQNNGV. The CDR3 sequence is 15 residues long. The CDR3 region is CASSRSGTSTDTQYF. Written as DNA, the CDR3 is TGTGCCAGCAGTCGTTCCGGGACAAGCACAGATACGCAGTATTTT.

The chain has TRBV5-1 and TRBJ1-1; tentatively, D is TRBD1 (5 bases). Trimming shortened V by 0 bases and J by 1 base, and 16 bases separated the two germline ends. The CDR3 covers 17 residues. CDR1 is SGHRS, CDR2 YFSETQ, per germline. The CDR3 DNA follows: TGCGCCAGCAGCTTGGGCCCGCGACAGTCTTCGAACACTGAAGCTTTCTTT. It is translated as CASSLGPRQSSNTEAFF.

This chain links TRBV19 with TRBJ1-6; D is ambiguous. Germline V gene data show CDR1 as LNHDA and CDR2 as SQIVND (reference sequence). This CDR3 spans 13 amino acids. V was shortened by 7 bases and J by 6 bases, with 10 bases between the two germline ends. This CDR3 is CASTQTPNSPLHF. The CDR3 nucleotides are TGTGCCAGTACACAGACACCTAATTCACCCCTCCACTTT.

The V gene is TRBV30, the J gene TRBJ2-6; D might be TRBD1 (6 bases). This CDR3 contains 16 residues. V lost 2 bases and J 0 bases, leaving 11 bases between the germline ends. Germline values: CDR1 GTSNPN, CDR2 SVGIG (reference sequence). The CDR3 sequence: CAWSPQGLSGANVLTF. The CDR3 DNA reads TGTGCCTGGAGTCCTCAGGGGCTCTCTGGGGCCAACGTCCTGACTTTC. Complete variable domain (other parts from reference TRBV30 and TRBJ2-6): SQTIHQWPATLVQPVGSPLSLECTVEGTSNPNLYWYRQAAGRGLQLLFYSVGIGQISSEVPQNLSASRPQDRQFILSSKKLLLSDSGFYLCAWSPQGLSGANVLTFGAGSRLTVL.

The rearrangement uses TRBV5-1 and TRBJ1-1, with D uncertain. Germline V gene lookup returns CDR1 SGHRS and CDR2 YFSETQ. The CDR3 loop spans 15 amino acids. Trimming pared 5 bases from V and 3 bases from J, leaving 17 bases between. The DNA of the CDR3 is TGCGCCAGCAGATGGCCCGAGGCGGGCTACACTGAAGCTTTCTTT. Translated, it gives CASRWPEAGYTEAFF.

The gene calls are TRBV5-1 and TRBJ2-1; TRBD2 is a possible D gene (6 bases). Germline CDR1 reads SGHRS; CDR2 reads YFSETQ. V was cut by 1 base and J by 7 bases, with 18 bases left in between. This CDR3 has 16 residues. CDR3 DNA: TGCGCCAGCAGCTTGTTACCCGCCGGAGGGGCAAATGAGCAGTTCTTC. Protein: CASSLLPAGGANEQFF.

The rearrangement uses TRBV4-2 and TRBJ2-3, with TRBD1 matching 7 bases. J was trimmed by 5 bases and V by 0 bases; bases with no gene match: 11. CDR1 and CDR2 (germline): LGHNA, YNFKEQ. The CDR3 consists of 17 residues. CDR3 nucleotide sequence: TGTGCCAGCAGCCAAGATCAAGCCAGGGGGACCCTAGATACGCAGTATTTT. Residues: CASSQDQARGTLDTQYF.

V gene TRBV7-9 combines with J gene TRBJ2-5; 7 bases agree with TRBD1. J was trimmed by 6 bases and V by 1 base; bases with no gene match: 8. This CDR3 is 15 amino acids long. Germline assignment: CDR1 SEHNR and CDR2 FQNEAQ (reference sequence). As DNA, the CDR3 is TGTGCCAGCAGCTTAGGGGACAGCCCTGGGAAGACCCAGTACTTC. Its protein is CASSLGDSPGKTQYF.

V and J are TRBV5-8 and TRBJ2-5, with 10 bases fitting TRBD1. Per the germline V gene, CDR1 is SGHTS and CDR2 is YDEGEE. This CDR3 has 14 amino acids. J lost 5 bases, V lost 4 bases, and 5 bases had no gene match. CDR3 in DNA: TGTGCCAGCAGCGACAGGGGGCGGAGGGAGACCCAGTACTTC. Translating gives CASSDRGRRETQYF.

The genes are TRBV11-2 and TRBJ1-1; weak D call: TRBD1 (5 bases). Germline loops: CDR1 SGHAT, CDR2 FQNNGV. The CDR3 spans 15 residues. V was clipped by 7 bases and J by 0 bases, with 15 bases between them. CDR3 in DNA: TGTGCCAGCACCTTGGGGGGTTCCATGAACACTGAAGCTTTCTTT. The encoded protein is CASTLGGSMNTEAFF.

This clone was seen more than once but under ten times. The chain combines TRBV5-4 with TRBJ2-1, with 8 positions matching TRBD2. Germline V lookup: CDR1 SGHNT, CDR2 YYREEE (reference sequence). The CDR3 consists of 13 residues. V lost 6 bases to trimming and J lost 7 bases; unmatched junction nucleotides: 6. CDR3 loop: CASKSGSNNEQFF. CDR3 coding DNA: TGTGCCAGCAAAAGCGGGAGTAATAATGAGCAGTTCTTC.

The chain uses TRBV4-1 and TRBJ2-1; 8 bases are a match to TRBD2. V trimming: 5 bases; J trimming: 4 bases; junction bases outside the gene matches: 7. Germline CDR1 and CDR2: MGHRA and YSYEKL. The CDR3 consists of 15 residues. In nucleotides, the CDR3 is TGCGCCAGCAGCTCCCGACTAGCGCTTTACAATGAGCAGTTCTTC. Protein: CASSSRLALYNEQFF.

V usage is TRBV19 and J usage is TRBJ1-3, with a tentative D call TRBD1 (6 bases). This CDR3 has 16 amino acids. Between the trimmed V and J ends, which lost 5 bases and 0 bases, there was a span of 14 bases. Germline V gene sequence: CDR1 LNHDA, CDR2 SQIVND (reference sequence). The CDR3 DNA reads TGTGCCAGTAGTCGACCGACAGGTACCTCTGGAAACACCATATATTTT. Translated, it gives CASSRPTGTSGNTIYF.

This clone was found once. The V and J genes are TRBV5-1 and TRBJ1-1, with D possibly TRBD1 on 6 matching bases. In germline, CDR1 is SGHRS, CDR2 YFSETQ. Between the trimmed V and J ends, which lost 1 base and 4 bases, there was a span of 11 bases. The CDR3 sequence is 14 residues long. Here the CDR3 reads CASSLTVGGTEAFF. CDR3 DNA sequence: TGCGCCAGCAGCTTGACCGTAGGGGGCACTGAAGCTTTCTTT.